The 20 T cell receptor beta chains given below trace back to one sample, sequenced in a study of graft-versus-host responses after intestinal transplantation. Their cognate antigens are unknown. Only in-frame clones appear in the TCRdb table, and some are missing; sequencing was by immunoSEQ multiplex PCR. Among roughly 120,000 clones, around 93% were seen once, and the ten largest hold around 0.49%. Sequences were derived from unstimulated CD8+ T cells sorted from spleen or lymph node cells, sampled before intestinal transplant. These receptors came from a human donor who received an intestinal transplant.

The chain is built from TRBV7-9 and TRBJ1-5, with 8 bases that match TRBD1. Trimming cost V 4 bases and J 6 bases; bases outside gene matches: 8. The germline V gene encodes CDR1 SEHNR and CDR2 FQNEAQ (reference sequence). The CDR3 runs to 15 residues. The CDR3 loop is CASSSDRDSGQPQHF. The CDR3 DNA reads TGTGCCAGCAGCTCGGACAGGGATTCTGGTCAGCCCCAGCATTTT. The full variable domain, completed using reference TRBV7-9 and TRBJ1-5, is DTGVSQNPRHKITKRGQNVTFRCDPISEHNRLYWYRQTLGQGPEFLTYFQNEAQLEKSRLLSDRFSAERPKGSFSTLEIQRTEQGDSAMYLCASSSDRDSGQPQHFGDGTRLSIL.

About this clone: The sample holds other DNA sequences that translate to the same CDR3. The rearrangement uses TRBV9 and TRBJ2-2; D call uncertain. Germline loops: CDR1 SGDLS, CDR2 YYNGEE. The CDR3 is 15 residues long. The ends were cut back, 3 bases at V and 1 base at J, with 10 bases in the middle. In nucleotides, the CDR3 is TGTGCCAGCAGCGGGAGTATGGGGAACACCGGGGAGCTGTTTTTT. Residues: CASSGSMGNTGELFF.

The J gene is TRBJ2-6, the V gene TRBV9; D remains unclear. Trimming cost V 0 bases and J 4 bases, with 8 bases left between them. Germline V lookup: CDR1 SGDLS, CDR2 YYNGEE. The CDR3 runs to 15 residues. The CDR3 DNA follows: TGTGCCAGCAGCGTAGGGTCAGCGGGGGCCAACGTCCTGACTTTC. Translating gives CASSVGSAGANVLTF. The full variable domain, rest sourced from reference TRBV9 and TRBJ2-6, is DSGVTQTPKHLITATGQRVTLRCSPRSGDLSVYWYQQSLDQGLQFLIQYYNGEERAKGNILERFSAQQFPDLHSELNLSSLELGDSALYFCASSVGSAGANVLTFGAGSRLTVL.

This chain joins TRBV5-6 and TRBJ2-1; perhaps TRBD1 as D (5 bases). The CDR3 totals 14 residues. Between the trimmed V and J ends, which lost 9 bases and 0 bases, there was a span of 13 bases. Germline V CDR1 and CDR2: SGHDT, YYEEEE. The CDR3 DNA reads TGTGCCACCACACTTGGGGCCTCCTACAATGAGCAGTTCTTC. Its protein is CATTLGASYNEQFF.

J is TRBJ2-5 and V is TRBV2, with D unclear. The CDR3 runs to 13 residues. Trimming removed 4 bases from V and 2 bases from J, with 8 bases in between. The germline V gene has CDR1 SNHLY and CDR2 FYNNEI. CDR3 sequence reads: CASSGTAQETQYF. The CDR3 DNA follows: TGTGCCAGCAGTGGGACGGCGCAAGAGACCCAGTACTTC.

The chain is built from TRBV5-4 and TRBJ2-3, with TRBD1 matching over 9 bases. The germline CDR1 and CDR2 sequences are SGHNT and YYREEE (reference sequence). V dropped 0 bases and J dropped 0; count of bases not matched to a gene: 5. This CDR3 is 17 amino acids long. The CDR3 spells CASSLEQGARSTDTQYF. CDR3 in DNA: TGTGCCAGCAGCTTGGAACAGGGGGCGCGGAGCACAGATACGCAGTATTTT.

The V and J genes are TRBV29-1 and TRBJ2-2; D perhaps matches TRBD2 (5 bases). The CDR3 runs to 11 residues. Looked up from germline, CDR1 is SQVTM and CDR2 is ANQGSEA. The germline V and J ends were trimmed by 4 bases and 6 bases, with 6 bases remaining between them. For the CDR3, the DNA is TGCAGCGTTGGAGGGCCCGGGGAGCTGTTTTTT. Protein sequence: CSVGGPGELFF.

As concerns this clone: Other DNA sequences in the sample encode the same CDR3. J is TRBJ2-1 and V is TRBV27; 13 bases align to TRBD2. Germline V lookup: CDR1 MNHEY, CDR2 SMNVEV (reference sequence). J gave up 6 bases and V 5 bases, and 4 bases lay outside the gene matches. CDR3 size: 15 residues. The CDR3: CASSPGTSGINEQFF. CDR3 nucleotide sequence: TGTGCCAGCAGTCCCGGGACTAGCGGGATCAATGAGCAGTTCTTC.

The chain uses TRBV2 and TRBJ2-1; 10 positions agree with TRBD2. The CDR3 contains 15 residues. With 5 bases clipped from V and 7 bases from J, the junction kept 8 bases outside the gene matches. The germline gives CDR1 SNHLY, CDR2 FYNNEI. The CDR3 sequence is CASSPLAGVSNEQFF. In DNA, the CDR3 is TGTGCCAGCAGTCCGCTAGCGGGAGTTAGTAATGAGCAGTTCTTC.

This CDR3 reads CASSLSLKGGTEAFF. CDR3 DNA sequence: TGTGCCAGCAGTTTATCCCTCAAGGGGGGAACTGAAGCTTTCTTT. The chain uses TRBV27 and TRBJ1-1, with D possibly matching TRBD1 (6 bases). V was cut by 0 bases and J by 5 bases, with 13 bases left in between. Germline CDR1 and CDR2: MNHEY and SMNVEV (reference sequence). This CDR3 contains 15 residues.

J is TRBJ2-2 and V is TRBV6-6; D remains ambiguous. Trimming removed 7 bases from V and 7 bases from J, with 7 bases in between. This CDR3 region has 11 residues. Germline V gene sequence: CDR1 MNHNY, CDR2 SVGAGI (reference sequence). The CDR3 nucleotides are TGTGCCAGCACAGAGATCGGGGAGCTGTTTTTT. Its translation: CASTEIGELFF.

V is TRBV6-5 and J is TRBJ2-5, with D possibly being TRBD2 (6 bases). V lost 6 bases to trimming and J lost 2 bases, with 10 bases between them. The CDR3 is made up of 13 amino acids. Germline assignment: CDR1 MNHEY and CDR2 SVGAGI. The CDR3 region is CASSPGSQETQYF. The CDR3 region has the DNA TGTGCCAGCAGCCCCGGGAGTCAAGAGACCCAGTACTTC.

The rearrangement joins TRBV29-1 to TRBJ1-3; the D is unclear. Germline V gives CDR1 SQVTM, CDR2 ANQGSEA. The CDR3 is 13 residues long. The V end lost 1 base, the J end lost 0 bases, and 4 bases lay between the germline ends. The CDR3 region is CSVEGVSGNTIYF. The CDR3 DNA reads TGCAGCGTTGAAGGGGTCTCTGGAAACACCATATATTTT.

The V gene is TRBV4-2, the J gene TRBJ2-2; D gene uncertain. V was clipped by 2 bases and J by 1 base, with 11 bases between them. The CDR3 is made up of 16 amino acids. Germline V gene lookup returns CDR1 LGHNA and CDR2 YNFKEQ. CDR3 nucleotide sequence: TGTGCCAGCAGCCAAAGGTCCTTCGAGAACACCGGGGAGCTGTTTTTT. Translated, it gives CASSQRSFENTGELFF.

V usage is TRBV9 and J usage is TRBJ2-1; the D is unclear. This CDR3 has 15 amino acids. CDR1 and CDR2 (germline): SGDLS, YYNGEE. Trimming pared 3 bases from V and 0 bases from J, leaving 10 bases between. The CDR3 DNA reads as TGTGCCAGCAGCGAAGGGAACCCCTCCTACAATGAGCAGTTCTTC. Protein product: CASSEGNPSYNEQFF.

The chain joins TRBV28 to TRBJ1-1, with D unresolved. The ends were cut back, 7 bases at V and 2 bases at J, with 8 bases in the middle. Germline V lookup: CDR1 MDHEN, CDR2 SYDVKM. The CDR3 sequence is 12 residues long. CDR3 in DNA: TGTGCCAGCACGACCGACAACACTGAAGCTTTCTTT. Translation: CASTTDNTEAFF.

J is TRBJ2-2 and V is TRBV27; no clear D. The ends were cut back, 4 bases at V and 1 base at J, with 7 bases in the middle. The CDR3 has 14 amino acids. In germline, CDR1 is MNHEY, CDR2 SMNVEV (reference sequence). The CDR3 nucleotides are TGTGCCAGCAGTTCCCAGATGAACACCGGGGAGCTGTTTTTT. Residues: CASSSQMNTGELFF.

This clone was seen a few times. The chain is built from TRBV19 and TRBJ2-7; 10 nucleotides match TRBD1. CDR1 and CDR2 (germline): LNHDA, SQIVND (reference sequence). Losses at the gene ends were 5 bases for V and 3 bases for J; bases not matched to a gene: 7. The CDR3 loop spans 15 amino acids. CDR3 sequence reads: CASSLGQGKYYEQYF. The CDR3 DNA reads TGTGCCAGTAGTTTGGGACAGGGGAAATACTACGAGCAGTACTTC.

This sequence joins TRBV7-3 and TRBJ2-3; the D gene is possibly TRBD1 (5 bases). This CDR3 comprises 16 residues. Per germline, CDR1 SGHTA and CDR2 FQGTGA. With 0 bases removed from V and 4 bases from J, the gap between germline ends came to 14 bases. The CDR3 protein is CASSLTGREMADTQYF. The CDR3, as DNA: TGTGCCAGCAGCTTAACAGGCAGGGAAATGGCAGATACGCAGTATTTT.

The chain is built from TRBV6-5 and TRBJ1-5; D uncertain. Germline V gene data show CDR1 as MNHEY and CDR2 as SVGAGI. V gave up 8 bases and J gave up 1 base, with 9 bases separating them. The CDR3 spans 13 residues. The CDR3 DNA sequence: TGTGCCAGCCTTAAGTTGAGCAATCAGCCCCAGCATTTT. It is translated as CASLKLSNQPQHF.